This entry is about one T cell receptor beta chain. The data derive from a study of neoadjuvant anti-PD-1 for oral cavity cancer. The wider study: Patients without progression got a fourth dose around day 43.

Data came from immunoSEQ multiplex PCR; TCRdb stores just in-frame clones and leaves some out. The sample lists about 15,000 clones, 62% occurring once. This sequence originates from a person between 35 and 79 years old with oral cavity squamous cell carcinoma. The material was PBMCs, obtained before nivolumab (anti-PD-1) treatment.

CDR3 in amino acids: CSVEGPRDRSYNEQFF. CDR3 nucleotides: TGCAGCGTTGAAGGCCCCCGGGACAGAAGTTACAATGAGCAGTTCTTC. The V call is TRBV29-1, the J call TRBJ2-1, with 7 positions matching TRBD1. The trim removed 1 base at V and 4 bases at J, leaving 10 bases unmatched. CDR1 SQVTM and CDR2 ANQGSEA come from the germline V gene. The CDR3 contains 16 residues.